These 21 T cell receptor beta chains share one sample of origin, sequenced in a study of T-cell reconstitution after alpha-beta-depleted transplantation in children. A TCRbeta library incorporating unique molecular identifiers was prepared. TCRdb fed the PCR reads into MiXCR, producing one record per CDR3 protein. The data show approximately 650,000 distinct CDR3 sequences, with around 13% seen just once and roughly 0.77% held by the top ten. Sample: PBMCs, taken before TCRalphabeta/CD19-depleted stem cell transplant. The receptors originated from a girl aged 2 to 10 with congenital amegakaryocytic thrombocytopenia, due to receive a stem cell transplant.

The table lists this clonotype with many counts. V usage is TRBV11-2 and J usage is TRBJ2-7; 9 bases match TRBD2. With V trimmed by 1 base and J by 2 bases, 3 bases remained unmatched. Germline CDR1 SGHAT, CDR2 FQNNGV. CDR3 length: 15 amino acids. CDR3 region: CASSLGTSVTYEQYF. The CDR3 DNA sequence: TGTGCCAGCAGCTTAGGGACTAGCGTAACCTACGAGCAGTACTTC. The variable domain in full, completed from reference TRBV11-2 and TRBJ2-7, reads EAGVAQSPRYKIIEKRQSVAFWCNPISGHATLYWYQQILGQGPKLLIQFQNNGVVDDSQLPKDRFSAERLKGVDSTLKIQPAKLEDSAVYLCASSLGTSVTYEQYFGPGTRLTVT.

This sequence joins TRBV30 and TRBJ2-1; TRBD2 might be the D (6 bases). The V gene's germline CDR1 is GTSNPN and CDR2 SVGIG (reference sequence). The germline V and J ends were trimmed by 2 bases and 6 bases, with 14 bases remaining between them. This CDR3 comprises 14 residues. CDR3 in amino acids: CAWSMGGVANEQFF. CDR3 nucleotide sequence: TGTGCCTGGAGTATGGGCGGGGTGGCCAATGAGCAGTTCTTC.

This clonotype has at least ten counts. For the CDR3, the DNA is TGTGCCAGCAGCCGGGACTTAAGAGAGACCCAGTACTTC. Translated: CASSRDLRETQYF. The chain uses TRBV14 and TRBJ2-5; D might be TRBD2 (6 bases). The CDR3 length is 13 residues. The germline V and J ends were trimmed by 4 bases and 4 bases, with 10 bases remaining between them. The germline gives CDR1 SGHDN, CDR2 FVKESK.

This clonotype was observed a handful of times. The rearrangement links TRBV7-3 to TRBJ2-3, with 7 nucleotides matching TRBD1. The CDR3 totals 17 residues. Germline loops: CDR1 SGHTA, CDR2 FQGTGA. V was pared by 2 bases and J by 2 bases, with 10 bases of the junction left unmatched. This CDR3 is CASSLLAQGSNTDTQYF. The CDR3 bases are TGTGCCAGCAGCTTACTGGCACAGGGGAGTAACACAGATACGCAGTATTTT.

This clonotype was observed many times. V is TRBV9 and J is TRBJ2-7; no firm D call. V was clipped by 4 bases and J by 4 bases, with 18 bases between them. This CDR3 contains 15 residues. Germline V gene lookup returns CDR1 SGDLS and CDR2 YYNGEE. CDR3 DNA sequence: TGTGCCAGCAGCCCCCGCGAACCGTTGGTTTACGAGCAGTACTTC. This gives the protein CASSPREPLVYEQYF. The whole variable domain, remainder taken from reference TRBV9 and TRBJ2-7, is DSGVTQTPKHLITATGQRVTLRCSPRSGDLSVYWYQQSLDQGLQFLIQYYNGEERAKGNILERFSAQQFPDLHSELNLSSLELGDSALYFCASSPREPLVYEQYFGPGTRLTVT.

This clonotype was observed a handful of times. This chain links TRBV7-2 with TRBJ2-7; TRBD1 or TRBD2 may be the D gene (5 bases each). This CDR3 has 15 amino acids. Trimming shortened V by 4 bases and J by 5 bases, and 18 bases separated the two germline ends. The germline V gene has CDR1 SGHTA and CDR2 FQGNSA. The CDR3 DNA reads TGTGCCAGCAGCTGGCCGGGACGGGGAGTACACGAGCAGTACTTC. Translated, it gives CASSWPGRGVHEQYF.

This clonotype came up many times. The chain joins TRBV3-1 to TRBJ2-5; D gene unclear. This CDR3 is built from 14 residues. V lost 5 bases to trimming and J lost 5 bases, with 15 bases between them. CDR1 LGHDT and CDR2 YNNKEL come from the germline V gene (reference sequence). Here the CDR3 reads CASSKFQVSETQYF. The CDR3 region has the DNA TGTGCCAGCAGCAAGTTCCAAGTTTCGGAGACCCAGTACTTC.

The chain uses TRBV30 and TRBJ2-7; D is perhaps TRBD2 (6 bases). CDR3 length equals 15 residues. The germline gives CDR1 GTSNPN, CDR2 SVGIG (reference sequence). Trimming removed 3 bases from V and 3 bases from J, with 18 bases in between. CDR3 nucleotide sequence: TGTGCCTGGAGAGAAGGGCGGGACGCCCGCTACGAGCAGTACTTC. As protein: CAWREGRDARYEQYF.

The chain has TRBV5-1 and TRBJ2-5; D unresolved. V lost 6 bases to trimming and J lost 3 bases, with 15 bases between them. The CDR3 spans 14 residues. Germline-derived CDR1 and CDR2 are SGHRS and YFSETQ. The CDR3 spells CASTVIPEEETQYF. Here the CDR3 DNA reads TGCGCCAGCACCGTGATCCCCGAAGAAGAGACCCAGTACTTC.

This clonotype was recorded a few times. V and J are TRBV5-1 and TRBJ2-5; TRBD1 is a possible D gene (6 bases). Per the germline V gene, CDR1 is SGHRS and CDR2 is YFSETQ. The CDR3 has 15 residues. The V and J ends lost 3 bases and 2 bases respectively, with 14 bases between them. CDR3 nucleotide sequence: TGCGCCAGCAGCTATGCACAGGGTGAACAAGAGACCCAGTACTTC. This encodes CASSYAQGEQETQYF.

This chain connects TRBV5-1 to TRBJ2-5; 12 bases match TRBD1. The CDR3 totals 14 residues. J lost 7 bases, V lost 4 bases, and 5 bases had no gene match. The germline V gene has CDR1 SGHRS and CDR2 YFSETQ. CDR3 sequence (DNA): TGCGCCAGCAGCACGGGACAGGGGGCTATGACCCAGTACTTC. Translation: CASSTGQGAMTQYF.

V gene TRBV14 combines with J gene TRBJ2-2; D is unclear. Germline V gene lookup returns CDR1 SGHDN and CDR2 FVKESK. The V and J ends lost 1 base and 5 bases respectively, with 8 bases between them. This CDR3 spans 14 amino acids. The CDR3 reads CASSQGWRTGELFF. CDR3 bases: TGTGCCAGCAGCCAAGGATGGCGTACCGGGGAGCTGTTTTTT.

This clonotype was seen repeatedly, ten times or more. The DNA of the CDR3 is TGTGCCACCAGCAGGGTCGAGGTATACGGGAAGCTCCTACAAGAGACCCAGTACTTC. Protein: CATSRVEVYGKLLQETQYF. This chain uses TRBV15 with TRBJ2-5, with D tentatively TRBD2 (5 bases). Deletions cut 3 bases from V and 2 bases from J, with 25 bases between. The CDR3 totals 19 residues. From germline, CDR1 is LNHNV and CDR2 YYDKDF (reference sequence).

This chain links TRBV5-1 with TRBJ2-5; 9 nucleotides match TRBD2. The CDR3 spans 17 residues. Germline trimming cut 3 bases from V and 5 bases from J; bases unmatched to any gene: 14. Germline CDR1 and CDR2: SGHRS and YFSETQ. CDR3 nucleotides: TGCGCCAGCAGCTCACTCGCTCGGGCGGGAGGGTTGGAGACCCAGTACTTC. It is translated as CASSSLARAGGLETQYF.

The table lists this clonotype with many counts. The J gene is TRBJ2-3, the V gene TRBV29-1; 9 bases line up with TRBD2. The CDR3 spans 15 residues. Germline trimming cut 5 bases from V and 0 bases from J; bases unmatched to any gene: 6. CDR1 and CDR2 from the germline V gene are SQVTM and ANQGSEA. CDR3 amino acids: CSVISGRYSTDTQYF. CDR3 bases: TGCAGCGTTATCAGCGGGAGGTACAGCACAGATACGCAGTATTTT.

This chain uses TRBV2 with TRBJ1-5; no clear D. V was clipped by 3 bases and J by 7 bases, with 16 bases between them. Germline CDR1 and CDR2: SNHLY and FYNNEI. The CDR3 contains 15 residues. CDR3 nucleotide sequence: TGTGCCAGCAGTGAGTCTGTGACGGTAAACCAGCCCCAGCATTTT. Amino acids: CASSESVTVNQPQHF.

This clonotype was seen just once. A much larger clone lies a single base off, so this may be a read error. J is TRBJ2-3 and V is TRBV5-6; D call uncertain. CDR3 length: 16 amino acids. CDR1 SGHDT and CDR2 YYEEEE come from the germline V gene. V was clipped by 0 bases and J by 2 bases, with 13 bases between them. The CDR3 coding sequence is TGTGCCAGCAGCTTGGACGGCAGACATCCCACAGATACGCAGTATTTT. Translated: CASSLDGRHPTDTQYF.

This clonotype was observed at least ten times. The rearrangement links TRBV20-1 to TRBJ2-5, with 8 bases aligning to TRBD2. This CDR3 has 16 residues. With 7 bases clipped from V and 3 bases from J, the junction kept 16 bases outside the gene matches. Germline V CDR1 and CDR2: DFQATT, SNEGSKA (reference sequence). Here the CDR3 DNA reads TGCAGTGTGTACACCCCTGCCGGGACTAGGGAAGAGACCCAGTACTTC. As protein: CSVYTPAGTREETQYF.

The CDR3 DNA sequence: TGTGCCAGCAGTTTTGGTATAGGTTCCAATGAAAAACTGTTTTTT. Translating it yields CASSFGIGSNEKLFF. The chain joins TRBV12-3 or TRBV12-4 to TRBJ1-4; D remains unclear. Trimming took 3 bases from V and 5 from J, leaving 13 bases between them. The CDR3 has 15 residues.

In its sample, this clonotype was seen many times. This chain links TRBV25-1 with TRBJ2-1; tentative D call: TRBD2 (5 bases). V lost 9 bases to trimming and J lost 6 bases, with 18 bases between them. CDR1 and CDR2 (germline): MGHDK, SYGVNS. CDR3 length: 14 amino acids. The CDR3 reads CASFLSRGLNEQFF. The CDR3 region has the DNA TGTGCCAGTTTTCTCTCCCGAGGGCTCAATGAGCAGTTCTTC.

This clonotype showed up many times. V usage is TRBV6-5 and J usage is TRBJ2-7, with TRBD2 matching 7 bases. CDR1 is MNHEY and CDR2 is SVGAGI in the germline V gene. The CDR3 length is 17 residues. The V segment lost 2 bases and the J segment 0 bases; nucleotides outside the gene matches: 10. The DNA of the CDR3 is TGTGCCAGCAGTTACGGGCTAGCGGAGGATTCCTCCTACGAGCAGTACTTC. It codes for CASSYGLAEDSSYEQYF.